One T cell receptor (beta chain) is described in this entry. Its antigen is undetermined. This entry comes from a study of shared clonotypes between healthy human individuals. Study-level results: Roughly 5% of naive CD4 clonotypes were shared across a few donors.

The CDR3 runs 15 residues. Germline V gene sequence: CDR1 MNHEY, CDR2 SMNVEV (reference sequence). Trimming took 1 base from V and 2 from J, leaving 12 bases between them. A deep-level run was used for the assay. Measured with immunoSEQ multiplex PCR; TCRdb has only the in-frame clones, and not every one. The table has more than 550,000 clones, around 90% seen once; the top ten hold 34%. The V call is TRBV27, the J call TRBJ2-7, with TRBD1 as a possible D gene (6 bases). The sample was memory CD8+ T cells from PBMCs. Subset meaning: CD45RO+ cells pooled with CCR7-negative TemRA cells. This sequence originates from a young man in good health. Some clones in this sample may be carry-over from other donors' samples. CDR3 bases: TGTGCCAGCAGTTTATTCGCAGGGGCGACCTACGAGCAGTACTTC. Translated: CASSLFAGATYEQYF.